Following are 23 T cell receptor beta chains from one sample sequenced in a study of blood T cell repertoires in COVID-19. TCRdb's copy holds only in-frame clones and misses some; the assay was immunoSEQ multiplex PCR. The sample carries some 460,000 clones, roughly nine tenths recorded once. The specimen was PBMCs or T cells enriched from blood (not recorded which). The receptors shown here come from a woman aged 18-35 years with acute COVID-19.

Concerning this clone itself: Other DNA sequences within the sample encode an identical CDR3. The chain has TRBV27 and TRBJ1-5; no definite D call. This CDR3 comprises 13 residues. Deletions cut 1 base from V and 6 bases from J, with 7 bases between. Germline V CDR1 and CDR2: MNHEY, SMNVEV (reference sequence). The CDR3 DNA sequence: TGTGCCAGCAGTTTATTAGGCGGTCAGCCCCAGCATTTT. It yields the protein CASSLLGGQPQHF.

This clone has a single count. The chain recombines TRBV2 with TRBJ2-1; the D gene is possibly TRBD1 (5 bases). The V gene lost 1 base and the J gene lost 5 bases, with 9 bases spanning the gap. CDR3 length: 14 amino acids. Germline CDR1 reads SNHLY; CDR2 reads FYNNEI. The CDR3 is CASSEDRIHNEQFF. The CDR3 nucleotides are TGTGCCAGCAGTGAAGACAGGATTCACAATGAGCAGTTCTTC.

The chain employs TRBV7-8 and TRBJ2-7; D perhaps matches TRBD1 (6 bases). V was clipped by 1 base and J by 3 bases, with 10 bases between them. The CDR3 is 14 residues long. Germline V gene sequence: CDR1 SGHVS, CDR2 FQNEAQ. The CDR3 sequence: CASSLGGPDYEQYF. The CDR3 DNA reads as TGTGCCAGCAGCTTAGGGGGGCCAGACTACGAGCAGTACTTC. Using reference TRBV7-8 and TRBJ2-7 for the parts outside the CDR3, the full variable domain is GAGVSQSPRYKVAKRGQDVALRCDPISGHVSLFWYQQALGQGPEFLTYFQNEAQLDKSGLPSDRFFAERPEGSVSTLKIQRTQQEDSAVYLCASSLGGPDYEQYFGPGTRLTVT.

The sample holds one count of this clone. V gene TRBV5-5 combines with J gene TRBJ1-1, with a weak D call TRBD1 (5 bases). Trimming cost V 4 bases and J 8 bases, with 15 bases left between them. CDR1 and CDR2 from the germline V gene are SGHKS and YYEKEE (reference sequence). This CDR3 has 13 amino acids. The CDR3 spells CASSATAPGEAFF. CDR3 bases: TGTGCCAGCAGCGCGACAGCGCCCGGGGAAGCTTTCTTT.

This clone came up a few times. The chain is built from TRBV4-1 and TRBJ2-7; D remains ambiguous. In germline, CDR1 is MGHRA, CDR2 YSYEKL. V lost 0 bases and J 3 bases, leaving 12 bases between the germline ends. CDR3 size: 15 residues. CDR3 residues: CASSQEEYEVYEQYF. CDR3 nucleotides: TGCGCCAGCAGCCAAGAGGAATACGAGGTCTACGAGCAGTACTTC.

The gene calls are TRBV3-1 (or the pseudogene TRBV3-2) and TRBJ2-7; 8 bases map to TRBD2. CDR1 and CDR2 (germline): LGHDT, YNNKEL (reference sequence). Losses at the gene ends were 2 bases for V and 4 bases for J; bases not matched to a gene: 10. The CDR3 is made up of 16 amino acids. The CDR3 sequence: CASSQLQRENRYEQYF. CDR3 nucleotide sequence: TGTGCCAGCAGCCAATTGCAGCGGGAGAATAGGTACGAGCAGTACTTC.

The rearrangement links TRBV7-3 to TRBJ1-1, with 9 positions matching TRBD1. This CDR3 has 14 residues. J lost 4 bases, V lost 6 bases, and 6 bases had no gene match. CDR1 and CDR2 (germline): SGHTA, FQGTGA. The CDR3 DNA sequence: TGTGCCAGCAGACCTGGACAGGGGTTCACTGAAGCTTTCTTT. Translation: CASRPGQGFTEAFF. Full variable domain (remainder filled in from reference TRBV7-3 and TRBJ1-1): GAGVSQTPSNKVTEKGKYVELRCDPISGHTALYWYRQSLGQGPEFLIYFQGTGAADDSGLPNDRFFAVRPEGSVSTLKIQRTERGDSAVYLCASRPGQGFTEAFFGQGTRLTVV.

The chain uses TRBV7-7 and TRBJ2-7; D ambiguous. CDR1 is SSHAT, CDR2 FNYEAQ, per germline (reference sequence). V was trimmed by 5 bases and J by 0 bases, leaving 8 bases between them. The length of the CDR3 is 13 residues. CDR3 residues: CASSGEDSYEQYF. The CDR3 nucleotides are TGTGCCAGCAGCGGAGAGGACTCCTACGAGCAGTACTTC.

The J gene is TRBJ2-2, the V gene TRBV19, with TRBD1 as a possible D gene (6 bases). V lost 5 bases, J lost 0 bases, and 13 bases lay in between. Germline V gives CDR1 LNHDA, CDR2 SQIVND (reference sequence). This CDR3 is built from 16 residues. CDR3 DNA sequence: TGTGCCAGTAGTCCCCGGAAGGGGGCGAACACCGGGGAGCTGTTTTTT. Translating gives CASSPRKGANTGELFF.

This chain links TRBV30 with TRBJ2-7; D is unclear. V was clipped by 0 bases and J by 0 bases, with 6 bases between them. Germline V lookup: CDR1 GTSNPN, CDR2 SVGIG (reference sequence). CDR3 size: 13 residues. This CDR3 is CAWSVSHSYEQYF. Written as DNA, the CDR3 is TGTGCCTGGAGTGTATCCCACTCCTACGAGCAGTACTTC.

The chain employs TRBV7-2 and TRBJ1-6; TRBD1 matches at 7 bases. V lost 5 bases and J lost 9; bases outside the gene matches: 10. This CDR3 is 15 amino acids long. Looked up from germline, CDR1 is SGHTA and CDR2 is FQGNSA. CDR3 sequence: CASSHRTGDASPLHF. The CDR3, as DNA: TGTGCCAGCAGCCATCGCACAGGGGACGCTTCACCCCTCCACTTT.

The V gene is TRBV19, the J gene TRBJ1-5, with D perhaps TRBD1 (6 bases). The CDR3 is 15 amino acids. Germline V CDR1 and CDR2: LNHDA, SQIVND (reference sequence). V was shortened by 11 bases and J by 3 bases, with 20 bases between the two germline ends. This CDR3 is CACQSRGSFNQPQHF. CDR3 bases: TGTGCCTGCCAGAGTAGGGGGAGTTTCAATCAGCCCCAGCATTTT.

The rearrangement links TRBV25-1 to TRBJ2-2, with D perhaps matching TRBD1 (5 bases). V was pared by 1 base and J by 5 bases, with 11 bases between. CDR3 length: 15 residues. Germline CDR1 reads MGHDK; CDR2 reads SYGVNS. The CDR3 DNA sequence: TGTGCCAGCAGTGAATGGGCAGGGTCGACCGGGGAGCTGTTTTTT. Amino acid sequence: CASSEWAGSTGELFF.

V gene TRBV29-1 combines with J gene TRBJ1-5; 7 nucleotides line up with TRBD1. The length of the CDR3 is 15 residues. V was clipped by 8 bases and J by 4 bases; unmatched bases: 14. CDR1 and CDR2 from the germline V gene are SQVTM and ANQGSEA. CDR3 amino acids: CSILTGLPPNQPQHF. CDR3 bases: TGCAGCATATTGACAGGGTTGCCACCTAATCAGCCCCAGCATTTT. The whole variable domain, remainder taken from reference TRBV29-1 and TRBJ1-5, is SAVISQKPSRDICQRGTSLTIQCQVDSQVTMMFWYRQQPGQSLTLIATANQGSEATYESGFVIDKFPISRPNLTFSTLTVSNMSPEDSSIYLCSILTGLPPNQPQHFGDGTRLSIL.

The chain's CDR3 is CASSLTVGLAGKETQYF. The DNA of the CDR3 is TGTGCCAGCAGTCTCACTGTTGGACTAGCGGGAAAAGAGACCCAGTACTTC. The chain is built from TRBV7-9 and TRBJ2-5; 12 nucleotides agree with TRBD2. With V trimmed by 6 bases and J by 3 bases, 11 bases remained unmatched. CDR1 and CDR2 from the germline V gene are SEHNR and FQNEAQ (reference sequence). This CDR3 contains 17 residues.

CDR3 coding DNA: TGTGCCAGCAGCTTGGTGGCTAGCGGTTCCTACGAGCAGTACTTC. Translation gives CASSLVASGSYEQYF. The gene calls are TRBV5-6 and TRBJ2-7, with TRBD2 matching over 7 bases. Germline loops: CDR1 SGHDT, CDR2 YYEEEE. The CDR3 is made up of 15 amino acids. V shed 0 bases and J 1 base; nucleotides not matched to a gene: 4. The whole variable domain, filled in from reference TRBV5-6 and TRBJ2-7, reads DAGVTQSPTHLIKTRGQQVTLRCSPKSGHDTVSWYQQALGQGPQFIFQYYEEEERQRGNFPDRFSGHQFPNYSSELNVNALLLGDSALYLCASSLVASGSYEQYFGPGTRLTVT.

This clone was counted between two and nine times. The chain recombines TRBV25-1 with TRBJ1-6, with D uncertain. The CDR3 sequence is 14 residues long. Germline V lookup: CDR1 MGHDK, CDR2 SYGVNS. Between the trimmed V and J ends, which lost 3 bases and 8 bases, there was a span of 11 bases. CDR3 coding DNA: TGTGCCAGCAGTGACAGTCTGGGAGATTCACCCCTCCACTTT. Protein sequence: CASSDSLGDSPLHF.

This chain links TRBV7-3 with TRBJ1-6, with 7 bases that match TRBD1. Germline CDR1 SGHTA, CDR2 FQGTGA. V gave up 2 bases and J gave up 7 bases; unmatched junction bases: 8. This CDR3 spans 16 amino acids. The CDR3: CASSLYAGTVNSPLHF. CDR3 bases: TGTGCCAGCAGCTTATATGCCGGGACAGTAAATTCACCCCTCCACTTT.

V gene TRBV3-1 (or the pseudogene TRBV3-2) combines with J gene TRBJ2-1, with 10 bases that match TRBD2. V was clipped by 4 bases and J by 8 bases; unmatched bases: 11. The V gene's germline CDR1 is LGHDT and CDR2 YNNKEL (reference sequence). The CDR3 contains 16 residues. The DNA for the CDR3 is TGTGCCAGCAGCCCAACTAAAGCGGGGGGGCATGATGAGCAGTTCTTC. This encodes CASSPTKAGGHDEQFF.

This clone was observed many times. The chain uses TRBV27 and TRBJ2-7; TRBD1 is a possible D gene (5 bases). This CDR3 contains 13 residues. Germline V gives CDR1 MNHEY, CDR2 SMNVEV (reference sequence). V dropped 6 bases and J dropped 6 bases, with 15 bases sitting between them. CDR3 amino acids: CASRKWQGVEQYF. CDR3 sequence (DNA): TGTGCCAGCAGAAAGTGGCAGGGCGTCGAGCAGTACTTC.

Only one count was recorded for this clone. The rearrangement uses TRBV3-1 (or the pseudogene TRBV3-2) and TRBJ2-1; 8 bases are shared with TRBD2. The CDR3 is 12 amino acids. The V gene end was trimmed by 6 bases and the J gene end by 9 bases; junction bases not matched to a gene: 4. Per germline, CDR1 LGHDT and CDR2 YNNKEL (reference sequence). The CDR3: CASSRGGVEQFF. CDR3 DNA: TGTGCCAGCAGTCGGGGGGGCGTTGAGCAGTTCTTC.

V gene TRBV11-2 combines with J gene TRBJ2-7; maybe TRBD1 (5 bases). The CDR3 consists of 12 residues. Germline V gene sequence: CDR1 SGHAT, CDR2 FQNNGV. The V and J ends lost 5 bases and 7 bases respectively, with 12 bases between them. CDR3 in DNA: TGTGCCAGCAGCCCTCAGGGTGAAGAGCAGTACTTC. Encoded protein: CASSPQGEEQYF. Looking up the rest from reference TRBV11-2 and TRBJ2-7 gives the full variable domain: EAGVAQSPRYKIIEKRQSVAFWCNPISGHATLYWYQQILGQGPKLLIQFQNNGVVDDSQLPKDRFSAERLKGVDSTLKIQPAKLEDSAVYLCASSPQGEEQYFGPGTRLTVT.

The V gene is TRBV3-1 (or the pseudogene TRBV3-2), the J gene TRBJ2-3; possibly TRBD2 for D (5 bases). Germline CDR1 LGHDT, CDR2 YNNKEL (reference sequence). The CDR3 sequence is 12 residues long. Deletions cut 10 bases from V and 11 bases from J, with 19 bases between. The CDR3 region has the DNA TGTGCCACCTCCCATGGGGAAGAGGGGCAGTATTTT. Amino acid sequence: CATSHGEEGQYF.